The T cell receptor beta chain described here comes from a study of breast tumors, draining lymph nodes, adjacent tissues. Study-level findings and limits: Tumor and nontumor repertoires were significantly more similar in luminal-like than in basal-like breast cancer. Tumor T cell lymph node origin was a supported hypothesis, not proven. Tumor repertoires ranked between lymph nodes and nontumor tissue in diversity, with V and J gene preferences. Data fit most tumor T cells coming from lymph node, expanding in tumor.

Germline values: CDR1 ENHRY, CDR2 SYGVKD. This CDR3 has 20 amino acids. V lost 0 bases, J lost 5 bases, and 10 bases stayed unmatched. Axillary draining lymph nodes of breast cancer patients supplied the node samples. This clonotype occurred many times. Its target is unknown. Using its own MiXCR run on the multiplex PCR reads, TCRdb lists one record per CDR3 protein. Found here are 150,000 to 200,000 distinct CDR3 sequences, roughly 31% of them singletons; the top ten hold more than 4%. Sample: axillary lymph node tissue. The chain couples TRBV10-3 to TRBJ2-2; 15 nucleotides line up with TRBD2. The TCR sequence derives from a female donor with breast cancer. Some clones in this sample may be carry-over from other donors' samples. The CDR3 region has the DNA TGTGCCATCAGTGAGTCCACCTGGACTAGCGGGAGGGCTCGGACCGGGGAGCTGTTTTTT. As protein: CAISESTWTSGRARTGELFF.